Shown below are 25 T cell receptor beta chains from a single sample sequenced in a study of response to subunit inactivated influenza vaccine. TCRdb passed the RT-PCR reads through MiXCR, listing each CDR3 protein once. The table shows about 780,000 distinct CDR3 sequences, with approximately 17% occurring only once. Sequenced here: PBMCs from blood, sampled 4 to 6 days after vaccination. The receptor set was obtained from a man aged 50-60 years who received an inactivated influenza vaccine.

The chain combines TRBV20-1 with TRBJ2-7; 11 bases line up with TRBD2. This CDR3 is 14 amino acids long. Germline trimming cut 4 bases from V and 6 bases from J; bases unmatched to any gene: 8. Germline CDR1 and CDR2: DFQATT and SNEGSKA (reference sequence). The CDR3 reads CSAIRTSGRIEQYF. CDR3 in DNA: TGCAGTGCTATTAGAACTAGCGGGAGAATCGAGCAGTACTTC.

J is TRBJ2-3 and V is TRBV7-2; 10 bases agree with TRBD2. This CDR3 has 15 residues. V shed 5 bases, J shed 2 bases, and the junction held 4 bases outside the gene matches. Germline CDR1 SGHTA, CDR2 FQGNSA. CDR3 sequence: CASSELAGVTDTQYF. DNA for the CDR3: TGTGCCAGCAGCGAGCTAGCGGGGGTCACAGATACGCAGTATTTT.

This clonotype was detected only a few times. The chain joins TRBV20-1 to TRBJ1-4; D is uncertain. Between the trimmed V and J ends, which lost 6 bases and 4 bases, there was a span of 18 bases. Looked up from germline, CDR1 is DFQATT and CDR2 is SNEGSKA (reference sequence). This CDR3 contains 15 residues. This CDR3 reads CSADITGRNNEKLFF. The CDR3 nucleotides are TGCAGTGCCGATATAACCGGACGGAATAATGAAAAACTGTTTTTT.

V is TRBV4-3 and J is TRBJ1-4, with D maybe TRBD1 (5 bases). Trimming took off 0 bases at V and 5 bases at J, with 16 bases between the two ends. The germline V gene has CDR1 LGHNA and CDR2 YSLEER. The CDR3 sequence is 17 residues long. CDR3: CASSQDRMRGGNEKLFF. CDR3 sequence (DNA): TGCGCCAGCAGCCAAGATCGTATGAGGGGCGGGAATGAAAAACTGTTTTTT.

The rearrangement joins TRBV29-1 to TRBJ2-3, with 7 bases fitting TRBD1. Germline trimming cut 4 bases from V and 3 bases from J; bases unmatched to any gene: 4. The CDR3 runs 13 residues. Germline assignment: CDR1 SQVTM and CDR2 ANQGSEA. The CDR3 region has the DNA TGCAGCGTTGCCCAGGGGGTAACAGATACGCAGTATTTT. This sequence encodes CSVAQGVTDTQYF.

This sequence joins TRBV7-8 and TRBJ1-2; TRBD1 matches at 8 bases. Germline CDR1 is SGHVS and CDR2 is FQNEAQ. The CDR3 contains 15 residues. V gave up 1 base and J gave up 6 bases; unmatched junction bases: 7. The CDR3: CASSLDRGKFHGYTF. The CDR3, as DNA: TGTGCCAGCAGCTTAGACAGGGGGAAGTTTCATGGCTACACCTTC.

There are a few counts of this clonotype. The chain links TRBV6-1 to TRBJ1-6; possibly TRBD1 for D (6 bases). With 5 bases removed from V and 5 bases from J, the gap between germline ends came to 16 bases. CDR1 MNHNS and CDR2 SASEGT come from the germline V gene. The CDR3 spans 16 residues. In DNA, the CDR3 is TGTGCCAGCAGTCATGACACAGGGTTGCATAATTCACCCCTCCACTTT. Protein sequence: CASSHDTGLHNSPLHF.

This clonotype showed up many times. V is TRBV29-1 and J is TRBJ2-5, with D tentatively TRBD1 or TRBD2 (5 bases each). Trimming took off 6 bases at V and 3 bases at J, with 5 bases between the two ends. Per germline, CDR1 SQVTM and CDR2 ANQGSEA. CDR3 size: 10 residues. CDR3 DNA: TGCAGCGTGGGGGAAGAGACCCAGTACTTC. Residues: CSVGEETQYF.

The chain has TRBV28 and TRBJ2-3; D is unclear. This CDR3 comprises 17 residues. The V end lost 7 bases, the J end lost 0 bases, and 20 bases lay between the germline ends. Germline V gives CDR1 MDHEN, CDR2 SYDVKM. For the CDR3, the DNA is TGTGCCAGCACGCTCAGGCCTAACCCCACTAGCACAGATACGCAGTATTTT. This gives the protein CASTLRPNPTSTDTQYF.

The rearrangement links TRBV6-2 or TRBV6-3 to TRBJ2-7, with 9 positions matching TRBD2. The CDR3 sequence is 15 residues long. Germline V gives CDR1 MNHEY, CDR2 SVGEGT. Trimming removed 4 bases from V and 2 bases from J; junction bases left unmatched: 6. The CDR3 reads CASSFSGGITYEQYF. CDR3 bases: TGTGCCAGCAGTTTCAGCGGGGGGATCACCTACGAGCAGTACTTC.

This chain connects TRBV5-5 to TRBJ2-1; D uncertain. Trimming pared 6 bases from V and 4 bases from J, leaving 14 bases between. Germline V lookup: CDR1 SGHKS, CDR2 YYEKEE (reference sequence). The CDR3 spans 14 residues. The CDR3 DNA follows: TGTGCCAGCAAAATGGGTACAGATTACAATGAGCAGTTCTTC. Its protein is CASKMGTDYNEQFF.

This clonotype was seen more than once but under ten times. The chain joins TRBV12-3 or TRBV12-4 to TRBJ2-7; a possible D gene is TRBD1 (6 bases). V was clipped by 0 bases and J by 3 bases, with 15 bases between them. The CDR3 spans 16 residues. In DNA, the CDR3 is TGTGCCAGCAGTTTAGCGCTAATGGGGGCGGGCTACGAGCAGTACTTC. The encoded protein is CASSLALMGAGYEQYF.

This clonotype was counted ten times or more. The V and J genes are TRBV6-1 and TRBJ2-3; 7 nucleotides match TRBD1. The junction had 6 bases not matched to a gene; V was cut back by 5 bases and J by 1 base. The CDR3 has 15 residues. CDR1 and CDR2 from the germline V gene are MNHNS and SASEGT. The CDR3 spells CASSWTGTGTDTQYF. The CDR3 bases are TGTGCCAGCAGTTGGACCGGGACAGGCACAGATACGCAGTATTTT.

The rearrangement joins TRBV6-2 or TRBV6-3 to TRBJ2-7, with 7 positions matching TRBD1. Trimming at V came to 6 bases and at J to 9 bases, leaving 11 bases not matched to a gene. CDR1 and CDR2 (germline): MNHEY, SVGEGT. The CDR3 sequence is 13 residues long. CDR3 coding DNA: TGTGCCAGCAGACAGGGGATTATTTTCGGGCAGTACTTC. Translating it yields CASRQGIIFGQYF.

In its sample, this clonotype was seen a few times. The chain uses TRBV7-9 and TRBJ2-7, with TRBD2 matching over 8 bases. The trim removed 0 bases at V and 4 bases at J, leaving 11 bases unmatched. Per the germline V gene, CDR1 is SEHNR and CDR2 is FQNEAQ (reference sequence). The CDR3 spans 17 residues. The CDR3 DNA reads TGTGCCAGCAGCTTAGCGCTGATCTCCAGCGGGAGTTACGAGCAGTACTTC. Its protein is CASSLALISSGSYEQYF. The full variable domain, completed using reference TRBV7-9 and TRBJ2-7, is DTGVSQNPRHKITKRGQNVTFRCDPISEHNRLYWYRQTLGQGPEFLTYFQNEAQLEKSRLLSDRFSAERPKGSFSTLEIQRTEQGDSAMYLCASSLALISSGSYEQYFGPGTRLTVT.

This clonotype was counted only a few times. The V and J genes are TRBV7-2 and TRBJ1-6; 7 nucleotides align to TRBD1. This CDR3 spans 15 amino acids. The junction had 7 bases not matched to a gene; V was cut back by 2 bases and J by 9 bases. Germline CDR1 SGHTA, CDR2 FQGNSA. The CDR3 nucleotides read TGTGCCAGCAGCTTACAGGGGGAGATTCCTTCACCCCTCCACTTT. This translates into CASSLQGEIPSPLHF.

This clonotype was detected only a few times. The CDR3 DNA reads as TGCAGTGCTAGAGGGACGGTGATGAACACTGAAGCTTTCTTT. Translating gives CSARGTVMNTEAFF. The chain carries TRBV20-1 and TRBJ1-1, with D hard to call. The CDR3 runs to 14 residues. CDR1 and CDR2 (germline): DFQATT, SNEGSKA (reference sequence). Between the trimmed V and J ends, which lost 1 base and 0 bases, there was a span of 9 bases.

The chain uses TRBV15 and TRBJ1-2; D is possibly TRBD1 (6 bases). Trimming removed 1 base at V and 5 bases at J, with 14 bases between. Looked up from germline, CDR1 is LNHNV and CDR2 is YYDKDF (reference sequence). CDR3 length equals 15 residues. CDR3 protein: CATSRALEGGYGYTF. In DNA, the CDR3 is TGTGCCACCAGCAGAGCCCTGGAAGGGGGGTATGGCTACACCTTC.

This clonotype has only a few counts. The chain combines TRBV29-1 with TRBJ2-7, with D possibly being TRBD2 (6 bases). Between the trimmed V and J ends, which lost 4 bases and 3 bases, there was a span of 16 bases. The germline V gene encodes CDR1 SQVTM and CDR2 ANQGSEA. The length of the CDR3 is 14 residues. The CDR3 loop is CSVAGLWANYEQYF. For the CDR3, the DNA is TGCAGCGTTGCGGGACTTTGGGCAAACTACGAGCAGTACTTC.

This clonotype turned up a few times. In DNA form, the CDR3 reads TGTGCCAGCAGCCCAGGACCCGATTCCTACAATGAGCAGTTCTTC. Protein sequence: CASSPGPDSYNEQFF. V gene TRBV7-2 combines with J gene TRBJ2-1; D is ambiguous. The CDR3 spans 15 residues. Germline CDR1 is SGHTA and CDR2 is FQGNSA. V was trimmed by 5 bases and J by 1 base, leaving 12 bases between them.

The CDR3 loop reads CASSAQGKNTGELFF. The CDR3 DNA follows: TGTGCCAGCAGTGCCCAGGGGAAGAACACCGGGGAGCTGTTTTTT. This rearrangement joins TRBV12-3 or TRBV12-4 to TRBJ2-2, with TRBD1 as a possible D gene (6 bases). The V and J ends lost 5 bases and 1 base respectively, with 11 bases between them. The CDR3 has 15 amino acids.

This clonotype was detected ten times or more. This rearrangement joins TRBV6-1 to TRBJ1-1, with D perhaps TRBD1 (5 bases). The CDR3 contains 14 residues. CDR1 and CDR2 (germline): MNHNS, SASEGT. The V gene lost 5 bases and the J gene lost 1 base, with 11 bases spanning the gap. The CDR3 loop is CASSRRGGNTEAFF. CDR3 nucleotide sequence: TGTGCCAGCAGTCGTCGGGGGGGGAACACTGAAGCTTTCTTT.

This clonotype was detected many times. The CDR3, as DNA: TGTGCCAGCGGGGACCACCCTAACTATGGCTACACCTTC. It codes for CASGDHPNYGYTF. The chain joins TRBV6-5 to TRBJ1-2; maybe TRBD1 (5 bases). The germline CDR1 and CDR2 sequences are MNHEY and SVGAGI. The CDR3 sequence is 13 residues long. Between the trimmed V and J ends, which lost 8 bases and 0 bases, there was a span of 10 bases.

This clonotype was seen more than once but under ten times. V gene TRBV10-3 combines with J gene TRBJ2-7; maybe TRBD1 (6 bases). The CDR3 has 13 amino acids. CDR1 is ENHRY, CDR2 SYGVKD, per germline. Between the trimmed V and J ends, which lost 6 bases and 0 bases, there was a span of 9 bases. The CDR3 sequence is CAISTGSSYEQYF. CDR3 DNA sequence: TGTGCCATCAGCACAGGGAGCTCCTACGAGCAGTACTTC.

This clonotype was observed a handful of times. This sequence joins TRBV12-3 or TRBV12-4 and TRBJ2-1; possible D gene TRBD1, 5 bases. There are 15 residues in the CDR3. V lost 7 bases to trimming and J lost 5 bases, with 18 bases between them. CDR3 amino acids: CASTFVGQDNNEQFF. The DNA of the CDR3 is TGTGCCAGCACTTTCGTAGGCCAGGACAACAATGAGCAGTTCTTC.